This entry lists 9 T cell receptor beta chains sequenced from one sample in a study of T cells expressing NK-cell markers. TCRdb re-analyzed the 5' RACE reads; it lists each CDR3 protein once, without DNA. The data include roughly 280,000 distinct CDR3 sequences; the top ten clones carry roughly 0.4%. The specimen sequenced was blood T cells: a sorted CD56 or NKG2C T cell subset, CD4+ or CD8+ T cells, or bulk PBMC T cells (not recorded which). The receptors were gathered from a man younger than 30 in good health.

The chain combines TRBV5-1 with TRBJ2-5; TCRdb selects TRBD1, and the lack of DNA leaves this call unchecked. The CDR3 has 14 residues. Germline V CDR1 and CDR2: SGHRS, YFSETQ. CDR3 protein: CASSTGDRIETQYF.

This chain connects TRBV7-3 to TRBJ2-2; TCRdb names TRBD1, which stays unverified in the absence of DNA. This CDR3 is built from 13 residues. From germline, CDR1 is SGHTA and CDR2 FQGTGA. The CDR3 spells CASSSSGVGELFF.

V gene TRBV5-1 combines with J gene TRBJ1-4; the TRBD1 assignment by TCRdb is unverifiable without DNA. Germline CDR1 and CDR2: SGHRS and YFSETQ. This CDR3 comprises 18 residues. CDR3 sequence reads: CASSPSGLGMGANEKLFF.

The CDR3 is CASSAPTSGISYEQYF. This chain links TRBV2 with TRBJ2-7; lacking DNA, the TRBD2 call made by TCRdb goes unchecked. This CDR3 is 16 amino acids long. Germline V CDR1 and CDR2: SNHLY, FYNNEI.

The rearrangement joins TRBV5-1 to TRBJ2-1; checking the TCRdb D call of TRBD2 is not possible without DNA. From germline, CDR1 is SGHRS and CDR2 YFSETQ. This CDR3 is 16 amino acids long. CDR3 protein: CASSLAGDFSYNEQFF.

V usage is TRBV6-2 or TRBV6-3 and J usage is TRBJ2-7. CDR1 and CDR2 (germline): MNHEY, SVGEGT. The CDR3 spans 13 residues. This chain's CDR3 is CASSSLDRYEQYF.

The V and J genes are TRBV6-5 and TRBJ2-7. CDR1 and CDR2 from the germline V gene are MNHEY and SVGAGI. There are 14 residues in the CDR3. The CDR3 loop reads CASSFRGGPYEQYF.

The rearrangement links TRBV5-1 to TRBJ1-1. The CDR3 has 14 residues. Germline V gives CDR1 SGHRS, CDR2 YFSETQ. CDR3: CASSSETTSGGAFF. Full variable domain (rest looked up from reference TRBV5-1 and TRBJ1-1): KAGVTQTPRYLIKTRGQQVTLSCSPISGHRSVSWYQQTPGQGLQFLFEYFSETQRNKGNFPGRFSGRQFSNSRSEMNVSTLELGDSALYLCASSSETTSGGAFFGQGTRLTVV.

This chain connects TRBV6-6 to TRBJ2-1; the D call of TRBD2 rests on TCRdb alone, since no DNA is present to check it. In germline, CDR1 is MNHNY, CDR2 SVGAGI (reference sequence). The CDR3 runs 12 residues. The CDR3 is CPSNRGGREQFF.